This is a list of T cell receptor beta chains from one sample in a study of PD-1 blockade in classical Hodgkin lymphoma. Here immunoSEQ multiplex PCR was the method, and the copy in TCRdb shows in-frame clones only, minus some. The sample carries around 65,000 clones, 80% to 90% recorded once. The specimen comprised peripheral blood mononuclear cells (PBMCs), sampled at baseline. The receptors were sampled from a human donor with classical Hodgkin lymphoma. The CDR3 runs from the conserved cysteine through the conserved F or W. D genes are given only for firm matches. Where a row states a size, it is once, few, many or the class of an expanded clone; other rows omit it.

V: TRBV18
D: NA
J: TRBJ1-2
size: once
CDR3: CASSNYPGANYGYTF
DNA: TGTGCCAGCTCAAACTATCCCGGTGCTAACTATGGCTACACCTTC

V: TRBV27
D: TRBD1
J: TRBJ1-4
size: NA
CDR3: CASRGGRQGYEKLFF
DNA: TGTGCCAGCAGGGGGGGGAGACAGGGGTATGAAAAACTGTTTTTT

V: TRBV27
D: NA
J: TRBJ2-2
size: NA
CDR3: CASSLYVGLNGELFF
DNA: TGTGCCAGCAGTTTATACGTGGGGCTCAACGGGGAGCTGTTTTTT

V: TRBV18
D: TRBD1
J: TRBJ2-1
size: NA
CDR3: CASSPTGASYNEQFF
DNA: TGTGCCAGCTCACCTACAGGGGCCTCCTACAATGAGCAGTTCTTC

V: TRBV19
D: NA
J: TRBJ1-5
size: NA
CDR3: CASSIRGAVTNQPQHF
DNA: TGTGCCAGTAGTATTAGGGGTGCGGTGACAAATCAGCCCCAGCATTTT

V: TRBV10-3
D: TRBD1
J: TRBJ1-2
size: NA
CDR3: CAIGKGQEPGNYGYTF
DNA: TGTGCCATCGGTAAGGGACAGGAACCCGGGAACTATGGCTACACCTTC

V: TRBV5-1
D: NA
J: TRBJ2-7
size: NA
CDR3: CASRPIWIYEQYF
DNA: TGCGCCAGCAGGCCCATATGGATCTACGAGCAGTACTTC

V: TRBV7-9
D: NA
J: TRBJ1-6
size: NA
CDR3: CASAGSGTSPLHF
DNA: TGTGCCAGCGCAGGGTCTGGGACTTCACCCCTCCACTTT

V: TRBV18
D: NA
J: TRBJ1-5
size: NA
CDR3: CASSPPGAVNQPQHF
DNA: TGTGCCAGCTCACCACCTGGTGCAGTAAATCAGCCCCAGCATTTT

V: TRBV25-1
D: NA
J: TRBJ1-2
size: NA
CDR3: CASSEYVRDGYTF
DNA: TGTGCCAGCAGTGAATACGTGAGGGATGGCTACACCTTC

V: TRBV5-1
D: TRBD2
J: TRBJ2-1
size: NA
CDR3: CASSLGTGGPDEQFF
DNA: TGCGCCAGCAGCTTGGGGACGGGGGGGCCCGATGAGCAGTTCTTC

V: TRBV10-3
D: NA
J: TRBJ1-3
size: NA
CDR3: CATRQGRDGNTIYF
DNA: TGTGCCACCCGGCAGGGGCGAGATGGAAACACCATATATTTT

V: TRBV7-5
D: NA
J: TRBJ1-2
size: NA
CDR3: CARSLCGGIGGYTF
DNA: TGTGCCAGAAGCCTGTGCGGGGGGATAGGTGGCTACACCTTC

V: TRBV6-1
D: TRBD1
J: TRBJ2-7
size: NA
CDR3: CASSVTGTGLDEQYF
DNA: TGTGCCAGCAGTGTTACCGGGACAGGGCTCGACGAGCAGTACTTC

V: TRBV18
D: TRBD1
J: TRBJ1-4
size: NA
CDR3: CASSPEGATNEKLFF
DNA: TGTGCCAGCTCACCCGAGGGGGCGACTAATGAAAAACTGTTTTTT

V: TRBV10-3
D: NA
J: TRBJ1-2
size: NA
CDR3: CAISEPNSGTNGYTF
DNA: TGTGCCATCAGTGAGCCAAATTCCGGGACAAATGGCTACACCTTC

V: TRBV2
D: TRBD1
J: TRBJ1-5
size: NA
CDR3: CASSGGGDSDNQPQHF
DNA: TGTGCCAGCAGTGGGGGTGGGGACAGCGACAATCAGCCCCAGCATTTT

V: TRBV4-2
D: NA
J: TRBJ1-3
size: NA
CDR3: CASSQETHNGNTIYF
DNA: TGTGCCAGCAGCCAAGAGACCCACAACGGAAACACCATATATTTT

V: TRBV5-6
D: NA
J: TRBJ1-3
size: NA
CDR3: CASSLGGRTSGNTIYF
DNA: TGTGCCAGCAGCTTGGGAGGCAGAACCTCTGGAAACACCATATATTTT

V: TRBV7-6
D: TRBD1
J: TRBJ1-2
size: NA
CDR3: CASSPGQGAYGYTF
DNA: TGTGCCAGCAGCCCTGGACAGGGCGCCTATGGCTACACCTTC

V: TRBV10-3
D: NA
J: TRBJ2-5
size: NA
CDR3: CAISRTVQETQYF
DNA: TGTGCCATCAGTCGGACAGTCCAAGAGACCCAGTACTTC

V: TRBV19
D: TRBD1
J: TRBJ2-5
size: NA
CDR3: CASSSTGEETQYF
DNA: TGTGCCAGTAGTTCCACAGGGGAAGAGACCCAGTACTTC

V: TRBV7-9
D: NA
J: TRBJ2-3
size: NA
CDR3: CASSLPTRDFHTSTDTQYF
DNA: TGTGCCAGCAGCCTACCGACCCGGGACTTTCATACTAGCACAGATACGCAGTATTTT

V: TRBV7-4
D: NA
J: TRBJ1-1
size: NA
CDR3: CASSDLPNTEAFF
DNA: TGTGCCAGCAGCGATCTACCTAACACTGAAGCTTTCTTT

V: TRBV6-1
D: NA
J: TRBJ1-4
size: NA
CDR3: CASHTRGGVEKLFF
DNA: TGTGCCAGCCATACACGGGGCGGTGTCGAAAAACTGTTTTTT

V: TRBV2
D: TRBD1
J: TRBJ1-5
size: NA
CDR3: CASSAAGGAGQPQHF
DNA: TGTGCCAGCAGTGCGGCAGGGGGCGCAGGTCAGCCCCAGCATTTT

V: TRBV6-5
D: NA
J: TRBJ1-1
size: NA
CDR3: CATHRRGTEAFF
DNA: TGTGCCACCCATAGGAGGGGCACTGAAGCTTTCTTT

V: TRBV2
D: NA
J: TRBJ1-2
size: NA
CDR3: CASKMGGYGYTF
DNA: TGTGCCAGCAAGATGGGTGGCTATGGCTACACCTTC

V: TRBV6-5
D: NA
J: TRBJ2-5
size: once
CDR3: CASNTGLETQYF
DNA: TGTGCCAGCAATACAGGGTTAGAGACCCAGTACTTC

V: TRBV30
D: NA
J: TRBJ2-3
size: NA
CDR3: CAWSRVDTQYF
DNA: TGTGCCTGGAGCAGAGTGGATACGCAGTATTTT

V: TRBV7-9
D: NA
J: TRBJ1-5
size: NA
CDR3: CASSLALVQPQHF
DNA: TGTGCCAGCAGCTTAGCCCTAGTTCAGCCCCAGCATTTT

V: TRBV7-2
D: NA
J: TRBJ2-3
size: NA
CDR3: CASGGGSTDTQYF
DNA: TGTGCCAGCGGAGGGGGCAGCACAGATACGCAGTATTTT

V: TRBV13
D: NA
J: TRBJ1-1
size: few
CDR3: CASIPRVF
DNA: TGTGCCAGCATCCCTCGGGTCTTT

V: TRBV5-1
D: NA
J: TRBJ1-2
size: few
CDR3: CASSLVEDYGYTF
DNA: TGCGCCAGCAGCTTGGTCGAGGACTATGGCTACACCTTC

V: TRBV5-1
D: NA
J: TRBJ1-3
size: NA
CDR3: CASRAPGRGGNTIYF
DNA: TGCGCCAGCAGGGCCCCAGGTCGAGGGGGAAACACCATATATTTT

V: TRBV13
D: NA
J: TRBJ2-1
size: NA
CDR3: CASSLEPAGVQFF
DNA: TGTGCCAGCAGCTTAGAACCAGCAGGAGTGCAGTTCTTC

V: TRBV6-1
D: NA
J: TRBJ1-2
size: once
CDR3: CASRGRPPDYGYTF
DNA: TGTGCCAGCAGGGGGAGGCCCCCGGACTATGGCTACACCTTC

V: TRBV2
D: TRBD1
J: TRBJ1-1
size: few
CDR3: CASRTGQEAFF
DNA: TGTGCCAGCAGAACGGGACAGGAAGCTTTCTTT

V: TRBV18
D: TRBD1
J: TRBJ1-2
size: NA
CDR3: CASSPNVGDRVNGYTF
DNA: TGTGCCAGCTCACCAAACGTCGGGGACAGGGTTAATGGCTACACCTTC

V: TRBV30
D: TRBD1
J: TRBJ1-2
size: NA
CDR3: CAWSVGDRGYGYTF
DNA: TGTGCCTGGAGTGTTGGGGACAGGGGCTATGGCTACACCTTC

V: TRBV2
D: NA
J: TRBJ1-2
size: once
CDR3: CASSVRVGNYTF
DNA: TGTGCCAGCAGTGTTAGGGTTGGTAACTACACCTTC

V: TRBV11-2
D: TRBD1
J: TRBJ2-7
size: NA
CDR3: CASSAAGTVSYEQYF
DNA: TGTGCCAGCAGCGCCGCCGGGACAGTCAGCTACGAGCAGTACTTC

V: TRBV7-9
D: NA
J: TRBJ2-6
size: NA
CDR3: CATIKVGAATNSGANVLTF
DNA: TGTGCCACAATTAAAGTCGGGGCAGCAACGAACTCTGGGGCCAACGTCCTGACTTTC

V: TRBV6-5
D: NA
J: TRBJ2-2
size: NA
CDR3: CASSYAAGELFF
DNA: TGTGCCAGCAGTTACGCGGCCGGGGAGCTGTTTTTT

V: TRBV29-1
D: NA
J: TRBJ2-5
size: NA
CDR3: CSVDRVGQETQYF
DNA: TGCAGCGTTGACAGGGTCGGACAAGAGACCCAGTACTTC